This T cell receptor (beta chain) was recovered during a study of cytomegalovirus exposure and HLA in healthy donors. As concerns this clone: Antigen unknown.

The study ran its PCR with 60 Vbeta and 13 Jbeta primers. Produced via immunoSEQ multiplex PCR; TCRdb's table is partial and in-frame only. The table records around 170,000 clones, approximately 75% of them present only once. CDR3 size: 15 residues. The ends lost 6 bases at V and 6 bases at J; junction bases unmatched: 6. The germline V gene has CDR1 MNHEY and CDR2 SVGAGI. Study findings and constraints: It is likely that the observed cluster of highly shared sequence variants was a sequencing artifact. Among TCR sequences, most were rare, though some public TCRs appeared in many donors. Prediction of most subjects' HLA-A and HLA-B alleles by TCR beta sequences was reportedly accurate.

This clonotype was sampled from a girl between 5 and 17 years old in good health and CMV-seronegative. The source material was PBMCs. This chain uses TRBV6-5 with TRBJ1-5; 12 nucleotides align to TRBD1. This chain's CDR3 is CASSLGQGASQPQHF. In nucleotides, the CDR3 is TGTGCCAGCAGCCTGGGACAGGGGGCCTCTCAGCCCCAGCATTTT.